This record concerns one TCR beta chain sequence. With 4 bases removed from V and 1 base from J, the gap between germline ends came to 11 bases. This CDR3 spans 14 amino acids. Germline V CDR1 and CDR2: SGHRS, YFSETQ. The sample comes from a study of T-cell reconstitution after alpha-beta-depleted transplantation in children. TCRbeta library construction was performed incorporating unique molecular identifiers. TCRdb itself ran the PCR reads through MiXCR, one entry per CDR3 protein. The repertoire holds 440,000 or so distinct CDR3 sequences, 9.5% to 13% seen once, with about 5% in the top ten. J is TRBJ1-1 and V is TRBV5-1; D gene ambiguous. Sequences were derived from PBMCs from the stem cell graft donor, sampled from the stem cell graft. The source of this sequence is a human donor who donated a stem cell graft to a child with acute myeloid leukemia. CDR3 nucleotide sequence: TGCGCCAGCAGCCTGACAAATAAGAACACTGAAGCTTTCTTT. Its protein is CASSLTNKNTEAFF.